The entry below describes one T cell receptor (beta chain). This sample was included in a study of T-cell reconstitution after alpha-beta-depleted transplantation in children. The ends were cut back, 1 base at V and 5 bases at J, with 7 bases in the middle. Germline CDR1 reads SGHTA; CDR2 reads FQGNSA. The CDR3 totals 13 residues. During its preparation, the TCRbeta library received unique molecular identifiers. TCRdb re-called the PCR reads with MiXCR, one entry per CDR3 protein. The repertoire consists of 90,000 to 100,000 distinct CDR3 sequences, with about a quarter occurring once and the leading ten covering about a fifth.

The sequencing here drew on PBMCs, taken before TCRalphabeta/CD19-depleted stem cell transplant. The TCR was taken from a boy under 10 years old with acute lymphoblastic leukemia, due to receive a stem cell transplant. This sequence joins TRBV7-2 and TRBJ2-3; D is ambiguous. The CDR3, as DNA: TGTGCCAGCAGCTTAGGGAAAAGAGATACGCAGTATTTT. Translation gives CASSLGKRDTQYF.